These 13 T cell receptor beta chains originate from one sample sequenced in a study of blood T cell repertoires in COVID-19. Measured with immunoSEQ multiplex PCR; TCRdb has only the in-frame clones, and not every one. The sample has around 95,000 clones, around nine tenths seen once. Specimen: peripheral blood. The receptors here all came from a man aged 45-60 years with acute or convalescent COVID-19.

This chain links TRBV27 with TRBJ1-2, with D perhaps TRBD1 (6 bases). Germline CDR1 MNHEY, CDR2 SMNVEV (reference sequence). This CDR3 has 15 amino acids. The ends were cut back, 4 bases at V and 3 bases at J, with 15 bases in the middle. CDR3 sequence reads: CASSSIGGGDYGYTF. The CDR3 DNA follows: TGTGCCAGCAGTTCCATTGGTGGGGGCGACTATGGCTACACCTTC.

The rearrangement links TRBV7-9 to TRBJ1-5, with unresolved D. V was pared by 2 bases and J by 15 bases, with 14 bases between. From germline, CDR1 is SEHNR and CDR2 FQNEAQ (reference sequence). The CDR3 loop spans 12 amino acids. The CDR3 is CASSLSEGLWHF. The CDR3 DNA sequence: TGTGCCAGCAGCTTATCGGAGGGCCTATGGCATTTT.

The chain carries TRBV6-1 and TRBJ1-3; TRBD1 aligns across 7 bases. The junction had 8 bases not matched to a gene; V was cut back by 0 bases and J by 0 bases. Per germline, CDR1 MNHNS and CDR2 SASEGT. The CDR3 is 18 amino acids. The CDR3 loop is CASSEALAGGYSGNTIYF. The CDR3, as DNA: TGTGCCAGCAGTGAAGCGCTTGCAGGGGGTTACTCTGGAAACACCATATATTTT.

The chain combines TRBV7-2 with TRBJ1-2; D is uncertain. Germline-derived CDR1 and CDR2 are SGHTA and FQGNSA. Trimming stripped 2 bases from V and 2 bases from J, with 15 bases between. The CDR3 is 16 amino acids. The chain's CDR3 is CASSLKAGPQNYGYTF. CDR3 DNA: TGTGCCAGCAGCTTAAAGGCGGGCCCTCAAAACTATGGCTACACCTTC. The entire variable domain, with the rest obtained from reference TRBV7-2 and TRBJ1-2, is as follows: GAGVSQSPSNKVTEKGKDVELRCDPISGHTALYWYRQSLGQGLEFLIYFQGNSAPDKSGLPSDRFSAERTGGSVSTLTIQRTQQEDSAVYLCASSLKAGPQNYGYTFGSGTRLTVV.

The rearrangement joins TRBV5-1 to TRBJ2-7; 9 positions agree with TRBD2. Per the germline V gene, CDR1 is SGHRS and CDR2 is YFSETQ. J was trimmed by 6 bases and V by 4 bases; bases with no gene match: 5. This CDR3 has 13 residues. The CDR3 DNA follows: TGCGCCAGCAGCGTTAGCGGGAGCCGCGAGCAGTACTTC. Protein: CASSVSGSREQYF. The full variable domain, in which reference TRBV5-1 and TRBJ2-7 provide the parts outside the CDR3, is KAGVTQTPRYLIKTRGQQVTLSCSPISGHRSVSWYQQTPGQGLQFLFEYFSETQRNKGNFPGRFSGRQFSNSRSEMNVSTLELGDSALYLCASSVSGSREQYFGPGTRLTVT.

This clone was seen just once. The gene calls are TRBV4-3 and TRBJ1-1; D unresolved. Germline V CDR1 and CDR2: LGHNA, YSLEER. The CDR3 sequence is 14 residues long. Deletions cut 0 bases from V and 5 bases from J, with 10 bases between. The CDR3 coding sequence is TGCGCCAGCAGCCAAGATCTGGCAGAAACTGAAGCTTTCTTT. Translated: CASSQDLAETEAFF.

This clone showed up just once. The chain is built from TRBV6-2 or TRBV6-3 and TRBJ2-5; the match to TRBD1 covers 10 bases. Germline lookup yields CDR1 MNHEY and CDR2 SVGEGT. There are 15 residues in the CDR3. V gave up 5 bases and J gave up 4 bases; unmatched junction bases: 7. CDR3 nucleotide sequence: TGTGCCAGCAGTGTCCCGGGACAGGGGACAGAGACCCAGTACTTC. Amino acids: CASSVPGQGTETQYF.

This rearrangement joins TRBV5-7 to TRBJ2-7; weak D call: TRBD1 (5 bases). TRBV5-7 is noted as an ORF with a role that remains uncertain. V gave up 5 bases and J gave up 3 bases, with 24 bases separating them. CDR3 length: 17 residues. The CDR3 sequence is CASREAPMTVRSYEQYF. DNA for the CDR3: TGTGCCAGCAGAGAAGCCCCTATGACAGTGAGAAGCTACGAGCAGTACTTC.

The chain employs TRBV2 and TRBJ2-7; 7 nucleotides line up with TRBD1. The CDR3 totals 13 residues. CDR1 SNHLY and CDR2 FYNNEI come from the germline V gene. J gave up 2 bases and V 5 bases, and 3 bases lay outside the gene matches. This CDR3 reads CASSSGGAYEQYF. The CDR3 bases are TGTGCCAGCAGTTCAGGGGGAGCCTACGAGCAGTACTTC. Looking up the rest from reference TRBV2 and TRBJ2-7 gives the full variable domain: EPEVTQTPSHQVTQMGQEVILRCVPISNHLYFYWYRQILGQKVEFLVSFYNNEISEKSEIFDDQFSVERPDGSNFTLKIRSTKLEDSAMYFCASSSGGAYEQYFGPGTRLTVT.

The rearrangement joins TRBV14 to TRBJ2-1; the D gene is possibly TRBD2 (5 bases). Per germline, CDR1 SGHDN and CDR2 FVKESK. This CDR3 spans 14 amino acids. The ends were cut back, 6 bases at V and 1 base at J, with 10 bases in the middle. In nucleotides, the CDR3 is TGTGCCAGCAGTCCACTAGGATCCTACAATGAGCAGTTCTTC. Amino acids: CASSPLGSYNEQFF.

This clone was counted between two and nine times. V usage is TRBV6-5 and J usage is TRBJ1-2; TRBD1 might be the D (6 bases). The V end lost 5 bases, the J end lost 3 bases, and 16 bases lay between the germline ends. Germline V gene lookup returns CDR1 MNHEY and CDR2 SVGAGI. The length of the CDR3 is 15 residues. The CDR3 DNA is TGTGCCAGCAGTCCCAGGCGGGGGCGGGACTATGGCTACACCTTC. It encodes CASSPRRGRDYGYTF.

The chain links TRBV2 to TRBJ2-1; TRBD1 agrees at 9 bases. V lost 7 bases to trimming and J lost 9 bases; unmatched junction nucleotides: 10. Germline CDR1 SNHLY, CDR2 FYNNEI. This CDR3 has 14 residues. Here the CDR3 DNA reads TGTGCCAGCATGGGGGCGGGACAGGGTTTTGAGCAGTTCTTC. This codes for CASMGAGQGFEQFF.

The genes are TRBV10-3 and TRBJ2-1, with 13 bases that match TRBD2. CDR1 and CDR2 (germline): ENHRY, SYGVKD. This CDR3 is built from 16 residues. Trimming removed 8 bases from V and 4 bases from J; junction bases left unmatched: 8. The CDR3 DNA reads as TGTGCCATCTCCGGGACTAGCGGGATAGCGTACAATGAGCAGTTCTTC. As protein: CAISGTSGIAYNEQFF.